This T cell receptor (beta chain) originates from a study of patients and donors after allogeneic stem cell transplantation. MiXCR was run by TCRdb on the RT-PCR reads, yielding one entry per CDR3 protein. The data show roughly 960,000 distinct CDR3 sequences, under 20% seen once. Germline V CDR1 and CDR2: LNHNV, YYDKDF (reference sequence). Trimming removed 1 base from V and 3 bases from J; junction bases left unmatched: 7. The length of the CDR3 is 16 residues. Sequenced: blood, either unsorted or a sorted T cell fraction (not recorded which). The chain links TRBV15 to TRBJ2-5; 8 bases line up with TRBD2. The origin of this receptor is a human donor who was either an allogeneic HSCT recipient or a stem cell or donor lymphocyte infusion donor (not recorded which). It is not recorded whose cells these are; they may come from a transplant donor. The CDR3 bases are TGTGCCACCAGCAGAGTCTCACGGGAGGGGGAAGAGACCCAGTACTTC. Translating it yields CATSRVSREGEETQYF.